Below, 25 T cell receptor beta chains from the same sample are listed, as sequenced in a study of T cell changes during pregnancy in multiple sclerosis. Sequencing was performed with immunoSEQ multiplex PCR; in TCRdb, only in-frame clones are kept and a portion is missing. The sample lists 83,000 or so clones; about 94% were seen once. The material sequenced was peripheral blood, taken after pregnancy. The receptors stem from a female donor in good health, enrolled as a control in a pregnancy study.

V gene TRBV7-4 combines with J gene TRBJ1-3; the D gene is possibly TRBD1 (6 bases). Germline V gene sequence: CDR1 SGHVT, CDR2 SQSDAQ. CDR3 size: 16 residues. Deletions cut 6 bases from V and 0 bases from J, with 15 bases between. CDR3 nucleotides: TGTGCCAGCAGTGGATCGAAGGGGGACTCTGGAAACACCATATATTTT. The encoded protein is CASSGSKGDSGNTIYF.

This clone appeared a single time. This chain connects TRBV5-4 to TRBJ2-2; D perhaps matches TRBD1 (6 bases). V gave up 4 bases and J gave up 5 bases, with 12 bases separating them. The CDR3 runs to 14 residues. Germline V lookup: CDR1 SGHNT, CDR2 YYREEE (reference sequence). The CDR3 loop is CASSPTGMTGELFF. The CDR3 coding sequence is TGTGCCAGCAGCCCAACAGGGATGACCGGGGAGCTGTTTTTT. The entire variable domain, with the rest obtained from reference TRBV5-4 and TRBJ2-2, is as follows: ETGVTQSPTHLIKTRGQQVTLRCSSQSGHNTVSWYQQALGQGPQFIFQYYREEENGRGNFPPRFSGLQFPNYSSELNVNALELDDSALYLCASSPTGMTGELFFGEGSRLTVL.

This clone has just one count. V gene TRBV4-2 combines with J gene TRBJ2-7; 7 bases are a match to TRBD1. The CDR3 totals 16 residues. V shed 3 bases, J shed 3 bases, and the junction held 11 bases outside the gene matches. Germline V CDR1 and CDR2: LGHNA, YNFKEQ. The CDR3 nucleotides read TGTGCCAGCAGCCATGCCCCCGGGACAGAAGTCTACGAGCAGTACTTC. Protein sequence: CASSHAPGTEVYEQYF.

The genes are TRBV15 and TRBJ2-7; D possibly corresponds to TRBD2 (5 bases). Between the trimmed V and J ends, which lost 6 bases and 2 bases, there was a span of 17 bases. CDR1 LNHNV and CDR2 YYDKDF come from the germline V gene (reference sequence). CDR3 length equals 15 residues. In DNA, the CDR3 is TGTGCCACCAGGAAAATCCGGGGAGTCGCCTACGAGCAGTACTTC. As protein: CATRKIRGVAYEQYF.

The chain employs TRBV2 and TRBJ1-5, with TRBD1 as a possible D gene (6 bases). This CDR3 comprises 13 residues. The V end was cut by 5 bases, the J end by 5 bases, with 10 bases between. From germline, CDR1 is SNHLY and CDR2 FYNNEI. The CDR3 DNA follows: TGTGCCAGCAGTCCACAGGGCTATCAGCCCCAGCATTTT. This codes for CASSPQGYQPQHF.

This clone has a single count. The genes are TRBV4-1 and TRBJ2-2, with 7 bases identical to TRBD2. CDR1 and CDR2 from the germline V gene are MGHRA and YSYEKL. With V trimmed by 5 bases and J by 0 bases, 3 bases remained unmatched. The CDR3 runs to 15 residues. The CDR3 sequence is CASSAGTTNTGELFF. CDR3 DNA sequence: TGCGCCAGCAGCGCCGGGACTACGAACACCGGGGAGCTGTTTTTT.

The chain joins TRBV27 to TRBJ1-2, with a tentative D call TRBD1 (6 bases). Trimming took off 3 bases at V and 3 bases at J, with 14 bases between the two ends. The CDR3 has 15 residues. Germline lookup yields CDR1 MNHEY and CDR2 SMNVEV (reference sequence). This CDR3 is CASSLDRSEYYGYTF. DNA for the CDR3: TGTGCCAGCAGTTTGGACAGATCTGAATACTATGGCTACACCTTC.

V is TRBV5-4 and J is TRBJ2-2; 7 nucleotides agree with TRBD2. Germline V lookup: CDR1 SGHNT, CDR2 YYREEE (reference sequence). J was trimmed by 0 bases and V by 4 bases; bases with no gene match: 9. The CDR3 loop spans 17 amino acids. The CDR3, as DNA: TGTGCCAGCAGCGCCGGGGGAGGGGCTTCGAACACCGGGGAGCTGTTTTTT. It specifies CASSAGGGASNTGELFF.

The rearrangement uses TRBV15 and TRBJ2-1, with D perhaps matching TRBD1 (6 bases). Trimming cost V 2 bases and J 9 bases, with 11 bases left between them. Germline CDR1 LNHNV, CDR2 YYDKDF (reference sequence). The CDR3 loop spans 13 amino acids. The CDR3 nucleotides are TGTGCCACCAGCAGACAGGGGACCCCTGAGCAGTTCTTC. Residues: CATSRQGTPEQFF.

The genes are TRBV29-1 and TRBJ2-1, with TRBD2 matching over 7 bases. From germline, CDR1 is SQVTM and CDR2 ANQGSEA. The V gene end was trimmed by 6 bases and the J gene end by 4 bases; junction bases not matched to a gene: 12. This CDR3 is built from 15 residues. In DNA, the CDR3 is TGCAGCGTGGCCCCCCTGGCTAGCGGTTACAATGAGCAGTTCTTC. Its protein product is CSVAPLASGYNEQFF.

This clone was seen once. The chain has TRBV27 and TRBJ1-2; 8 bases align to TRBD1. The V segment lost 6 bases and the J segment 4 bases; nucleotides outside the gene matches: 10. The CDR3 runs 15 residues. Looked up from germline, CDR1 is MNHEY and CDR2 is SMNVEV (reference sequence). The CDR3 bases are TGTGCCAGCAGCCAGGGGGCGGGTTGGGGCTATGGCTACACCTTC. Its translation: CASSQGAGWGYGYTF.

The V gene is TRBV6-1, the J gene TRBJ2-1; TRBD2 matches at 8 bases. The CDR3 length is 16 residues. Germline CDR1 and CDR2: MNHNS and SASEGT. Germline trimming cut 1 base from V and 6 bases from J; bases unmatched to any gene: 8. CDR3 loop: CASSEVLGLARNEQFF. The CDR3, as DNA: TGTGCCAGCAGTGAAGTCTTAGGACTAGCTCGCAATGAGCAGTTCTTC.

This clone was picked up one time. The CDR3: CASSKLETQYF. The CDR3 DNA follows: TGTGCCAGCAGTAAACTGGAGACCCAGTACTTC. The J gene is TRBJ2-5, the V gene TRBV6-5; D ambiguous. CDR1 is MNHEY, CDR2 SVGAGI, per germline. The length of the CDR3 is 11 residues. The V end was cut by 5 bases, the J end by 5 bases, with 6 bases between.

This clone has only one observation. The CDR3 protein is CATSRDYDTDLSNQPQHF. In DNA form, the CDR3 reads TGTGCCACCAGCAGAGATTATGACACAGATTTAAGCAATCAGCCCCAGCATTTT. The genes are TRBV15 and TRBJ1-5; D not resolved. V was pared by 0 bases and J by 1 base, with 16 bases between. Germline values: CDR1 LNHNV, CDR2 YYDKDF (reference sequence). This CDR3 region has 18 residues.

The chain links TRBV7-2 to TRBJ2-6, with D hard to call. The CDR3 is made up of 17 amino acids. Germline V gene data show CDR1 as SGHTA and CDR2 as FQGNSA. Trimming cost V 5 bases and J 0 bases, with 14 bases left between them. CDR3: CASSRGGSRSGANVLTF. The CDR3 DNA reads as TGTGCCAGCAGCCGAGGCGGTTCCCGCTCTGGGGCCAACGTCCTGACTTTC. Full variable domain (rest looked up from reference TRBV7-2 and TRBJ2-6): GAGVSQSPSNKVTEKGKDVELRCDPISGHTALYWYRQSLGQGLEFLIYFQGNSAPDKSGLPSDRFSAERTGGSVSTLTIQRTQQEDSAVYLCASSRGGSRSGANVLTFGAGSRLTVL.

The chain employs TRBV29-1 and TRBJ2-3; weak D call: TRBD1 (5 bases). V gave up 4 bases and J gave up 6 bases, with 17 bases separating them. Per germline, CDR1 SQVTM and CDR2 ANQGSEA. There are 14 residues in the CDR3. The chain's CDR3 is CSVVGQGVVDTQYF. DNA of the CDR3: TGCAGCGTTGTTGGCCAGGGTGTCGTGGATACGCAGTATTTT.

J is TRBJ1-4 and V is TRBV7-9; 7 bases line up with TRBD1. Germline assignment: CDR1 SEHNR and CDR2 FQNEAQ (reference sequence). Germline trimming cut 4 bases from V and 3 bases from J; bases unmatched to any gene: 8. The CDR3 covers 16 residues. The DNA of the CDR3 is TGTGCCAGCAGCTACGTGCCGGGACAGTCTAATGAAAAACTGTTTTTT. Protein sequence: CASSYVPGQSNEKLFF.

The rearrangement uses TRBV5-6 and TRBJ2-7; D is ambiguous. Germline CDR1 SGHDT, CDR2 YYEEEE. There are 14 residues in the CDR3. V was trimmed by 2 bases and J by 1 base, leaving 10 bases between them. The chain's CDR3 is CASSFLGSSYEQYF. As DNA, the CDR3 is TGTGCCAGCAGCTTTTTGGGCAGTTCCTACGAGCAGTACTTC.

This clone came up once. J is TRBJ2-1 and V is TRBV28; D is unresolved. Germline V CDR1 and CDR2: MDHEN, SYDVKM. The CDR3 spans 14 residues. V lost 5 bases and J 7 bases, leaving 15 bases between the germline ends. DNA for the CDR3: TGTGCCAGCAGTCACAGCAAAACCGTGAATGAGCAGTTCTTC. This translates into CASSHSKTVNEQFF.

This chain joins TRBV9 and TRBJ2-3; no reliable D call. The germline V gene has CDR1 SGDLS and CDR2 YYNGEE. V lost 2 bases to trimming and J lost 2 bases, with 9 bases between them. This CDR3 spans 14 amino acids. CDR3 sequence: CASSVTGYTDTQYF. The CDR3 nucleotides read TGTGCCAGCAGCGTTACGGGTTACACAGATACGCAGTATTTT.

The chain couples TRBV5-6 to TRBJ2-7, with a possible D match to TRBD1 (5 bases). Trimming cost V 0 bases and J 7 bases, with 20 bases left between them. This CDR3 has 16 residues. CDR1 SGHDT and CDR2 YYEEEE come from the germline V gene. CDR3 loop: CASSLGVGSRASEQYF. The CDR3 DNA reads TGTGCCAGCAGCTTGGGTGTCGGTAGCAGGGCCTCTGAGCAGTACTTC.

This sequence joins TRBV7-9 and TRBJ2-7, with D maybe TRBD2 (7 bases). From germline, CDR1 is SEHNR and CDR2 FQNEAQ (reference sequence). This CDR3 spans 15 amino acids. The V end was cut by 5 bases, the J end by 3 bases, with 17 bases between. The CDR3 spells CASSPPYREGYEQYF. DNA for the CDR3: TGTGCCAGCAGCCCCCCGTACAGGGAGGGCTACGAGCAGTACTTC.

The chain couples TRBV7-2 to TRBJ2-3; D may be TRBD2 (5 bases). Germline lookup yields CDR1 SGHTA and CDR2 FQGNSA. The CDR3 is made up of 14 amino acids. V lost 5 bases and J lost 0, with 9 bases in between. The CDR3 loop is CASSPDWSTDTQYF. As DNA, the CDR3 is TGTGCCAGCAGCCCGGACTGGAGCACAGATACGCAGTATTTT.

The J gene is TRBJ2-2, the V gene TRBV5-4, with TRBD1 as a possible D gene (6 bases). The CDR3 covers 14 residues. Germline CDR1 reads SGHNT; CDR2 reads YYREEE (reference sequence). The ends were cut back, 4 bases at V and 5 bases at J, with 12 bases in the middle. The CDR3 sequence: CASSPGQTTGELFF. CDR3 DNA sequence: TGTGCCAGCAGCCCGGGACAAACTACCGGGGAGCTGTTTTTT.

The chain combines TRBV15 with TRBJ2-3; 7 nucleotides align to TRBD2. The V segment lost 8 bases and the J segment 3 bases; nucleotides outside the gene matches: 20. The CDR3 sequence is 18 residues long. Germline V gene lookup returns CDR1 LNHNV and CDR2 YYDKDF (reference sequence). The CDR3 is CATSPPPGTRERTDTQYF. The DNA for the CDR3 is TGTGCCACCTCACCCCCCCCTGGTACGCGGGAGCGGACAGATACGCAGTATTTT.